Sequencing of this TCR beta chain was carried out in a study of blood T cell repertoires in COVID-19. CDR3 length equals 17 residues. From germline, CDR1 is LGHDT and CDR2 YNNKEL (reference sequence). The V end was cut by 0 bases, the J end by 1 base, with 12 bases between. Methods used by the authors: Reference gene primers were amplified, and this amplification served to estimate nucleated cell counts. Sequenced by immunoSEQ multiplex PCR; TCRdb stores in-frame clones only, minus some. That table supplies the V and J calls and clone size; D and trimming were determined from the DNA. The data contain about 400,000 clones, just under 90% of them singletons. Participant ages covered about 18 to 95 years across some 25 US areas. Resolution of symptoms, clearance, or two negative PCRs was present in recovered Cohort 3 donors.

The sequenced material came from PBMCs or T cells enriched from blood (not recorded which). The chain is built from TRBV3-1 (or the pseudogene TRBV3-2) and TRBJ2-2; a weak D match, TRBD2 (5 bases). The TCR was taken from a woman in her 30s who had recovered from COVID-19. The CDR3 nucleotides read TGTGCCAGCAGCCAAGATCTTATTAGCGTGAACACCGGGGAGCTGTTTTTT. Translation: CASSQDLISVNTGELFF.